This TCR beta chain is drawn from a study of CD4 T cells in relation to SARS-CoV-2 and coronaviruses (dated by TCRdb to the early 2020s). In terms of the full investigation: In the ViraFEST assay, PBMCs were cultured with antigen for 9 to 11 days, after which TCR beta CDR3s were sequenced to identify antigen-specific clonal expansions. A different, Illumina-based TCR-beta assay was used to sequence expansion assays from other donors in the study. Across all 12 patients in the full convalescent cohort, ages ranged from about 21 to 75 years, with a median of 38. The Adaptive Biotechnologies TCR-sequencing kit was used to sequence samples from a few pre-COVID donors and the naive versus memory experiments, whereas other data were Illumina-based. Memory CD4+ T cell crossreactivity between SARS-CoV-2 and common cold coronavirus spike proteins was assessed at the TCR clonotype level in the study. Among the approximately 12 convalescent patients, 8 males and 4 females were included, and two of the subjects were Hispanic. Shared crossreactive spike epitopes were mapped to their HLA restriction using patient-derived lymphoblastoid cell lines. The full study reports these points: Crossreactivity analysis was centred on spike protein, so crossreactivity against other viral proteins was not assessed. Crossreactive clones showed significantly weaker SARS-CoV-2-driven expansion than monoreactive clones, consistent with antigenic imprinting. Sequencing naive versus memory cells indicated that the assay picks up memory recall responses, not primary responses primed during culture. In approximately 65% of donors, memory CD4+ clonotypes turned up that crossrecognized SARS-CoV-2 and at least one common cold coronavirus spike. The study was limited by small numbers of patients and tested TCRs. No donor contributed both pre-pandemic and post-infection samples, which limited tracing the source of pre-existing responses.

Notes on this clone: The specificity of this receptor is unknown. No base-level quality is on record; no much larger clone is a single base apart.

Survey-level immunoSEQ TCR-beta sequencing was performed on DNA from CEF-cultured naive and memory CD4+ T cells. The authors processed their data as follows. During preprocessing, nonproductive sequences were removed, as were CDR3s that did not start with C, did not end with F or W, or were shorter than 7 amino acids. The MANAFEST web app identified antigen-specific clonotypes based on expansion compared with the reference and other culture wells. To be counted as positive, a clone had to show significant expansion compared with the reference culture, at an FDR below 0.05, in 2 of 3 replicate wells. Positive clones also required significant expansion versus all other tandem wells and an odds ratio above 5. Cultured and uncultured naive and memory CD4+ repertoires were searched for previously identified spike- and CEF-reactive CDR3s. Pairwise Levenshtein distance, computed with the stringdist R package after three terminal residues were trimmed from each end, was used as the measure of CDR3 homology. The table was pulled from immuneACCESS by TCRdb, which kept in-frame rearrangements only. Such tables lose some clones; where checked, under half of the loss comes from unresolved V genes, and the rest has no known cause. V, J and clone size are those of that table, while D and trimming were read from the DNA. The sample contains about 41,000 clones, over 75% of them found a single time. The biggest ten clones account for roughly 1.2% of the sample.

V and J are truncated by 7 bases and 5 bases respectively, leaving an intervening sequence of 20 bases. Reading the germline V gene gives CDR1 SQVTM and CDR2 ANQGSEA. The CDR3, from cysteine to phenylalanine, totals 14 residues. The sequence is cut down to CDR3 DNA, 42 bases in frame from base 1. Naive and memory CD4+ T cells were separated from cryopreserved PBMCs by first enriching for CD4 and then performing EasySep naive CD4+ T cell enrichment. For over nine days, sorted naive or memory CD4+ T cells (10^5) were cultured at a 1:1 ratio with T cell-depleted PBMCs and CEF peptides. Triplicate replicate wells were generally used for each peptide culture condition. Ficoll-Paque PLUS gradient centrifugation was used to isolate PBMCs from either whole blood or leukapheresis product. PBMCs were either cryopreserved at -140°C or used fresh in the expansion assay. The QIAamp Micro DNA Kit was used to extract genomic DNA from the CD4+ T cells.

Recombination connected TRBV29-1 to TRBJ2-5; too little of a D gene remains to name it. This TCR was sampled from an adult with COVID-19. Sequencing used naive CD4+ T cells from PBMCs, cultured in vitro. The cell subset or site label of this sample denotes: naive CD4+ T cells isolated by negative enrichment. The CDR3 protein sequence reads: CSARSAVRLETQYF. The sequenced DNA: TGCAGCGCCCGTAGTGCGGTTCGCTTGGAGACCCAGTACTTC.